This T cell receptor beta chain was captured by sequencing in a study of blood T cell repertoires in COVID-19. Method: immunoSEQ multiplex PCR; TCRdb's copy keeps in-frame clones and lacks some. The sample holds about 140,000 clones, roughly 80% seen once. Germline assignment: CDR1 LNHDA and CDR2 SQIVND (reference sequence). The V and J ends lost 1 base and 0 bases respectively, with 7 bases between them. The CDR3 consists of 15 residues. Sequences were obtained from peripheral blood. This receptor was obtained from a woman aged 60-70 years with acute or convalescent COVID-19. This chain links TRBV19 with TRBJ1-3; D possibly corresponds to TRBD1 (5 bases). In DNA form, the CDR3 reads TGTGCCAGTAGTATAGTGGACAACTCTGGAAACACCATATATTTT. It is translated as CASSIVDNSGNTIYF.